This section outlines one T cell receptor (beta chain) sequence together with its context. The target antigen is unknown. This sample was taken from a study of T cell repertoires in cytomegalovirus infection. V was trimmed by 3 bases and J by 3 bases, leaving 8 bases between them. Germline CDR1 reads MDHEN; CDR2 reads SYDVKM. The CDR3 consists of 13 residues. TCRdb ran MiXCR on the reads and lists one entry per CDR3 protein. The sample yields approximately 71,000 distinct CDR3 sequences, roughly 20% seen once. The TCR was taken from a human donor in good health (CMV status not recorded). Some clones in this sample may be carry-over from other donors' samples. The V gene is TRBV28, the J gene TRBJ2-5, with D hard to call. Sequencing was performed on CD8+ T cells from cultured PBMCs, taken from culture after CMV antigen stimulation. In nucleotides, the CDR3 is TGTGCCAGCAGTTTGTTGGCCAAAGAGACCCAGTACTTC. It yields the protein CASSLLAKETQYF. The full variable domain, completed using reference TRBV28 and TRBJ2-5, is DVKVTQSSRYLVKRTGEKVFLECVQDMDHENMFWYRQDPGLGLRLIYFSYDVKMKEKGDIPEGYSVSREKKERFSLILESASTNQTSMYLCASSLLAKETQYFGPGTRLLVL.